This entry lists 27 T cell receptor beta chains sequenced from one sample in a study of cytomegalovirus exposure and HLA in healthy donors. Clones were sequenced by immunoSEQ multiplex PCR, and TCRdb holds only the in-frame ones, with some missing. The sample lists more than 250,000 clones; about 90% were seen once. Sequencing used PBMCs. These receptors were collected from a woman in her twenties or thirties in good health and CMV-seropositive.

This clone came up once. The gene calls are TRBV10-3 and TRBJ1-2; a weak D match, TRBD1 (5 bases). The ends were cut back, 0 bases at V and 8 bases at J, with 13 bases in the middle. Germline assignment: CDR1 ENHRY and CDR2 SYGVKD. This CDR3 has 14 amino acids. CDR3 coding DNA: TGTGCCATCAGTGAGTCGATTCAGGGTCGGGGCTACACCTTC. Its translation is CAISESIQGRGYTF.

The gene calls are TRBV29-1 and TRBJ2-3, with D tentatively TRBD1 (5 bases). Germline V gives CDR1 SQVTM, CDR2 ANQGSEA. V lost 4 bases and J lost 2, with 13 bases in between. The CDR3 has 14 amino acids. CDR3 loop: CSVVLGQYTDTQYF. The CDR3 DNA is TGCAGCGTTGTTCTGGGGCAGTACACAGATACGCAGTATTTT.

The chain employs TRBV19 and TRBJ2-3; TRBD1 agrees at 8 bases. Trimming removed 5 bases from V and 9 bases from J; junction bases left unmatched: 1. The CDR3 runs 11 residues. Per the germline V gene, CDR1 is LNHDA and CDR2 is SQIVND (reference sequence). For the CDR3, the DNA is TGTGCCAGTAGTCAGGGGGCCACGCAGTATTTT. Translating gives CASSQGATQYF.

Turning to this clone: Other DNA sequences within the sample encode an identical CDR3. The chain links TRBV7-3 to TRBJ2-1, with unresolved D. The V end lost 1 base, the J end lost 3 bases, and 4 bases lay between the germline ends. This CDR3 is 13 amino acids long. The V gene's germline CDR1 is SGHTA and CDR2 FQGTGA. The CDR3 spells CASSLRGYNEQFF. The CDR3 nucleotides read TGTGCCAGCAGCTTAAGGGGCTACAATGAGCAGTTCTTC. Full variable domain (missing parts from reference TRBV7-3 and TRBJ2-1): GAGVSQTPSNKVTEKGKYVELRCDPISGHTALYWYRQSLGQGPEFLIYFQGTGAADDSGLPNDRFFAVRPEGSVSTLKIQRTERGDSAVYLCASSLRGYNEQFFGPGTRLTVL.

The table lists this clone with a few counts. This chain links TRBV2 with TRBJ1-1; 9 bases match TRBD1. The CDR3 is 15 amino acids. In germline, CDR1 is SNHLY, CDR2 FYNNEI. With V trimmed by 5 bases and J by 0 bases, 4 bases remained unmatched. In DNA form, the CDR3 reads TGTGCCAGCAGTCGGGGGACAGGGATGAACACTGAAGCTTTCTTT. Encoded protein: CASSRGTGMNTEAFF.

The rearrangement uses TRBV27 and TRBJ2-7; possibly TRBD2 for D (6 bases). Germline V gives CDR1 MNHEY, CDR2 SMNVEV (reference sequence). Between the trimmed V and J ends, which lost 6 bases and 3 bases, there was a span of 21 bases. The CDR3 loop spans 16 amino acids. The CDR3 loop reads CASSPMEGPSIYEQYF. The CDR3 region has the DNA TGTGCCAGCAGCCCTATGGAGGGGCCGAGTATCTACGAGCAGTACTTC.

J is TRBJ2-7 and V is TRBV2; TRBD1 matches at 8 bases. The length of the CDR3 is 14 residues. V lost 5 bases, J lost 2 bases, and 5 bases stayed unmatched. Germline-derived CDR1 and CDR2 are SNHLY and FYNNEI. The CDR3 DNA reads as TGTGCCAGCAGTCAGACGACAGGGGCCTACGAGCAGTACTTC. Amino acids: CASSQTTGAYEQYF.

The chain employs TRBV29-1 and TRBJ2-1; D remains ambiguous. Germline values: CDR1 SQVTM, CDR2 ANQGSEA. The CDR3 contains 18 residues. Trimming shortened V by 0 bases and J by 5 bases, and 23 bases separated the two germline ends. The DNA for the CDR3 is TGCAGCGTTGAAGATTTGCCCCCAGTCAGCCATCGGAACAATGAGCAGTTCTTC. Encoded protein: CSVEDLPPVSHRNNEQFF.

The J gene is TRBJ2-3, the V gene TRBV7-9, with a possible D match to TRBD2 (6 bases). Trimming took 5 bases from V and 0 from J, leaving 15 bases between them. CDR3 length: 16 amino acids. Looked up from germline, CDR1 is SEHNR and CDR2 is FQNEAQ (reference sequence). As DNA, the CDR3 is TGTGCCAGCAGCCCCAAGAGCGGGTCTAGCACAGATACGCAGTATTTT. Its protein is CASSPKSGSSTDTQYF.

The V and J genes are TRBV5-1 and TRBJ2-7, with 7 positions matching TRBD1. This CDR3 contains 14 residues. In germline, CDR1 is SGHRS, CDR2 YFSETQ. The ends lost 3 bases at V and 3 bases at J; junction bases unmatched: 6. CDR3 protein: CASSYLGQSYEQYF. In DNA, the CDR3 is TGCGCCAGCAGCTACTTGGGACAGAGCTACGAGCAGTACTTC.

The CDR3 nucleotides read TGTGCCAGCAGTTCTATAGCGGACTCCAACTACGAGCAGTACTTC. This codes for CASSSIADSNYEQYF. J is TRBJ2-7 and V is TRBV14; perhaps TRBD2 as D (6 bases). Trimming shortened V by 6 bases and J by 3 bases, and 18 bases separated the two germline ends. CDR3 length equals 15 residues. Germline CDR1 is SGHDN and CDR2 is FVKESK. The whole variable domain, filled in from reference TRBV14 and TRBJ2-7, reads EAGVTQFPSHSVIEKGQTVTLRCDPISGHDNLYWYRRVMGKEIKFLLHFVKESKQDESGMPNNRFLAERTGGTYSTLKVQPAELEDSGVYFCASSSIADSNYEQYFGPGTRLTVT.

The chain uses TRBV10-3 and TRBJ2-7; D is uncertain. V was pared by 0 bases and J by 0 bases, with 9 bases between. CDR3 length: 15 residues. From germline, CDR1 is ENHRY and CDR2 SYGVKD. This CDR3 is CAISESVGISYEQYF. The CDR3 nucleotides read TGTGCCATCAGTGAGTCGGTGGGTATCTCCTACGAGCAGTACTTC.

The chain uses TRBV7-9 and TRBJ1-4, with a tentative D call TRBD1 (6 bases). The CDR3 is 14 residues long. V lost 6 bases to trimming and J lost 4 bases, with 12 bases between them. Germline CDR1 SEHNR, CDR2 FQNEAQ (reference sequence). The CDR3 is CASRADRFNEKLFF. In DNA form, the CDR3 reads TGTGCCAGCAGAGCCGACAGGTTTAATGAAAAACTGTTTTTT.

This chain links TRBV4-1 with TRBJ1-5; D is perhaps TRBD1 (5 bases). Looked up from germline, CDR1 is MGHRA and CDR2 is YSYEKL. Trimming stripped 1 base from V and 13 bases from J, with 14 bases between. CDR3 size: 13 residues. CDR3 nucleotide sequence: TGCGCCAGCAGCCAAGGTCTCGGGGACTTACAGCATTTT. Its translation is CASSQGLGDLQHF.

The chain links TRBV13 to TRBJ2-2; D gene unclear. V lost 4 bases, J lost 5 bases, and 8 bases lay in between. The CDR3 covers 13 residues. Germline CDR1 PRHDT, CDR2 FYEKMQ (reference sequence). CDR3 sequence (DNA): TGTGCCAGCAGCTCACAGATTACCGGGGAGCTGTTTTTT. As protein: CASSSQITGELFF.

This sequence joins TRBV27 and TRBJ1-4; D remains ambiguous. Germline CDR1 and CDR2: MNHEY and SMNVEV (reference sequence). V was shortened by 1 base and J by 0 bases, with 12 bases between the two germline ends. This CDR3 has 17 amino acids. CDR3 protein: CASSLFGQWATNEKLFF. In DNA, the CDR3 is TGTGCCAGCAGTTTATTCGGCCAGTGGGCAACTAATGAAAAACTGTTTTTT.

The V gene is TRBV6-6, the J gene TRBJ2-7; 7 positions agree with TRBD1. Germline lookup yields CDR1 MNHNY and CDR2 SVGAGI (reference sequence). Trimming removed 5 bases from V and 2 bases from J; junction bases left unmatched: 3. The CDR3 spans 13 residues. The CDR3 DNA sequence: TGTGCCAGCAGTCGACAGGGTCCCTACGAGCAGTACTTC. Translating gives CASSRQGPYEQYF.

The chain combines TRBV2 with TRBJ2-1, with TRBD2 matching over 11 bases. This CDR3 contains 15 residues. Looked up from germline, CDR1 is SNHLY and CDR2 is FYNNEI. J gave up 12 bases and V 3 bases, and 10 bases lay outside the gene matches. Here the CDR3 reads CASSERTSGSRWQFF. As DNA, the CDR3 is TGTGCCAGCAGTGAGAGGACTAGCGGGTCCCGTTGGCAGTTCTTC.

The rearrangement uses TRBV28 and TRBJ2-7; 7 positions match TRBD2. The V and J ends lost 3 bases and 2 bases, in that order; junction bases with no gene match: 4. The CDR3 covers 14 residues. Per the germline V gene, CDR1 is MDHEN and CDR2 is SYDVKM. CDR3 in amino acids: CASSFGGSTYEQYF. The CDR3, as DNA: TGTGCCAGCAGTTTCGGGGGGTCGACCTACGAGCAGTACTTC.

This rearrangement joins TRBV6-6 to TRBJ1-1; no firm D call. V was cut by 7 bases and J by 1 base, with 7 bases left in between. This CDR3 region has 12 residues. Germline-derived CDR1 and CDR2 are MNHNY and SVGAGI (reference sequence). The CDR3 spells CASTHGNTEAFF. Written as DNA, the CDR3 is TGTGCCAGCACTCATGGGAACACTGAAGCTTTCTTT.

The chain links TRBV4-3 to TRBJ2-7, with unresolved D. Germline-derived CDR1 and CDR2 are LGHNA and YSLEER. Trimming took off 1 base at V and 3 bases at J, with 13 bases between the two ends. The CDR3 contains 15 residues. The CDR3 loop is CASSQGVVTLYEQYF. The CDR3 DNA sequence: TGCGCCAGCAGCCAAGGGGTCGTGACACTCTACGAGCAGTACTTC.

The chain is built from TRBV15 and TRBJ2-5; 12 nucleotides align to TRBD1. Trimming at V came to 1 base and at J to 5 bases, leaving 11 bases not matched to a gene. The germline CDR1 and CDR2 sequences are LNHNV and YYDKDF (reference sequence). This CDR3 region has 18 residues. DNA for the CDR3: TGTGCCACCAGCAGAGCTCCACTGGGACAGGGGGCGAAGGAGACCCAGTACTTC. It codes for CATSRAPLGQGAKETQYF.

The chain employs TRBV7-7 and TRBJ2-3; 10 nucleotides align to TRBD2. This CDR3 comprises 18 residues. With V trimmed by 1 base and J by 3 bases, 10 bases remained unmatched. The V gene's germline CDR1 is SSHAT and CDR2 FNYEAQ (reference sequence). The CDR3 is CASSLGRERGGLTDTQYF. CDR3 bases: TGTGCCAGCAGCTTAGGGCGGGAGCGGGGGGGCCTTACAGATACGCAGTATTTT.

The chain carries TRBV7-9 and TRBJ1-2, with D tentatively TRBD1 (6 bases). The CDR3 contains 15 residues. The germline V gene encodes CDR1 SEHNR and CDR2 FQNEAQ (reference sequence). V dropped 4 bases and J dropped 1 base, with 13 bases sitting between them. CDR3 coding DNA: TGTGCCAGCAGCTCGATTGAACAGGGTAACTATGGCTACACCTTC. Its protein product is CASSSIEQGNYGYTF.

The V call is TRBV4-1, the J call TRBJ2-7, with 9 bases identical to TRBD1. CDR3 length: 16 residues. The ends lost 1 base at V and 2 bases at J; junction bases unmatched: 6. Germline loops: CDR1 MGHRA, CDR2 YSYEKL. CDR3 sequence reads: CASSQAPDRGAYEQYF. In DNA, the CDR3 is TGCGCCAGCAGCCAAGCCCCGGACAGGGGCGCCTACGAGCAGTACTTC.

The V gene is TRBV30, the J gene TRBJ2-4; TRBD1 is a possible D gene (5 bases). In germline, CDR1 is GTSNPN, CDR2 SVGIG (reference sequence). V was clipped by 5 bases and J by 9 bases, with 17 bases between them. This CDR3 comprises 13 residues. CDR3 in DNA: TGTGCCTGGGCTGCCAGGGTGATTGGCATTCAGTACTTC. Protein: CAWAARVIGIQYF.

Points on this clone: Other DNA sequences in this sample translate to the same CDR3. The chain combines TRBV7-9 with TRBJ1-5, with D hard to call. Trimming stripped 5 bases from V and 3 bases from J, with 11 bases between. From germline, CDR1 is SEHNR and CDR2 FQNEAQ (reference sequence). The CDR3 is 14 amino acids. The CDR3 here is CASSLRGSNQPQHF. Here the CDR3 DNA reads TGTGCCAGCAGCCTGCGGGGTTCCAATCAGCCCCAGCATTTT.